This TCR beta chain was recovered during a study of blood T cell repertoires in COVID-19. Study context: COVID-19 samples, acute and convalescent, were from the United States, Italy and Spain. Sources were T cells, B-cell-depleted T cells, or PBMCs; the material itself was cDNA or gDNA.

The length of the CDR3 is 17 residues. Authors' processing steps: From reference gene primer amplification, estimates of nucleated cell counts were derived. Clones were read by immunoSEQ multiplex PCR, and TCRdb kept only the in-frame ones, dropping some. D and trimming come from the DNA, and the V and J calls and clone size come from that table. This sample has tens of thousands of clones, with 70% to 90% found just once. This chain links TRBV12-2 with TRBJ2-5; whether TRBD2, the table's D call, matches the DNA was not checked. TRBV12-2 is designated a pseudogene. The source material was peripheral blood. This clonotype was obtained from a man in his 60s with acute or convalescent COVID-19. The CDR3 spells CASRSPLGTSGQETQYF. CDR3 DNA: TGTGCAAGTCGCTCCCCACTTGGGACTAGCGGCCAAGAGACCCAGTACTTC.